A selection of T cell receptor beta chains follows, all from one sample in a study of blood T cell repertoires in COVID-19. TCRdb keeps only in-frame clones here, not all; method: immunoSEQ multiplex PCR. The sample carries 100,000 to 150,000 clones, around 86% recorded once. Sequencing input: peripheral blood. The receptors were sampled from a man between 60 and 70 years old with acute or convalescent COVID-19. Both conserved end residues are part of each CDR3. A D gene is named only where the DNA matches it firmly. Clone size appears in some rows only: once, few, many, or a class for an expanded clone.

TRBV27	.	TRBD1	TRBJ2-7	CASTVYGGQEEQYF	TGTGCCAGCACAGTTTATGGAGGACAGGAAGAGCAGTACTTC
TRBV3-1/TRBV3-2	.	.	TRBJ2-3	CASSQDPGSGADTQYF	TGTGCCAGCAGCCAAGATCCCGGGAGCGGCGCCGATACGCAGTATTTT
TRBV2	.	.	TRBJ2-3	CASSEPGGGWEYF	TGTGCCAGCAGTGAACCCGGCGGGGGCTGGGAGTATTTT
TRBV5-5	.	.	TRBJ2-7	CASSLREPYEQYF	TGTGCCAGCAGCTTGCGGGAACCCTACGAGCAGTACTTC
TRBV7-6	medium-sized	TRBD1	TRBJ1-2	CASSLEGQAAGVGYTF	TGTGCCAGCAGCTTAGAGGGACAGGCCGCAGGAGTTGGCTACACCTTC
TRBV7-9	.	.	TRBJ1-2	CASSLSAGDYGYTF	TGTGCCAGCAGCTTATCGGCGGGAGACTATGGCTACACCTTC
TRBV4-2	.	.	TRBJ1-2	CASSQEPRQANGYTF	TGTGCCAGCAGCCAAGAACCTCGGCAGGCGAATGGCTACACCTTC
TRBV25-1	.	.	TRBJ1-2	CASSDLANYYGYTF	TGTGCCAGCAGTGATCTAGCGAACTACTATGGCTACACCTTC
TRBV10-3	.	.	TRBJ2-2	CAINGGTGELFF	TGTGCCATCAATGGGGGGACCGGGGAGCTGTTTTTT
TRBV18	.	TRBD2	TRBJ2-1	CASSPSPSGRAKNEQFF	TGTGCCAGCTCACCATCCCCTAGCGGGAGGGCCAAGAATGAGCAGTTCTTC
TRBV2	.	.	TRBJ1-1	CARTRGMNTEAFF	TGTGCCAGGACAAGGGGTATGAACACTGAAGCTTTCTTT
TRBV6-1	once	.	TRBJ2-2	CASSKMSTRAGELFF	TGTGCCAGCAGTAAAATGTCTACCCGGGCCGGGGAGCTGTTTTTT
TRBV5-4	.	.	TRBJ1-4	CASSPDRRNEKLFF	TGTGCCAGCAGTCCGGACAGAAGAAATGAAAAACTGTTTTTT
TRBV10-1	.	TRBD1	TRBJ2-7	CASSAGQVWYEQYF	TGCGCCAGCAGTGCCGGACAGGTGTGGTACGAGCAGTACTTC
TRBV25-1	.	TRBD2	TRBJ2-1	CASRGVGTKLRNEQFF	TGTGCCAGCAGGGGGGTCGGGACTAAACTACGAAATGAGCAGTTCTTC
TRBV9	.	.	TRBJ1-1	CASSNHYAEAFF	TGTGCCAGCAGCAACCACTACGCTGAAGCTTTCTTT
TRBV15	.	.	TRBJ1-2	CATSARGGYTF	TGTGCCACCAGCGCCCGGGGTGGCTACACCTTC
TRBV5-4	.	TRBD2	TRBJ2-3	CASSLGQGLAGGHTDTQYF	TGTGCCAGCAGCTTGGGTCAGGGTCTAGCGGGAGGTCACACAGATACGCAGTATTTT
TRBV30	.	.	TRBJ2-2	CAWSPGHITGELFF	TGTGCCTGGAGTCCGGGACACATCACCGGGGAGCTGTTTTTT
TRBV5-1	.	TRBD1	TRBJ1-2	CASSLPTGGDGYTF	TGCGCCAGCAGCTTGCCTACAGGGGGTGACGGCTACACCTTC
TRBV7-2	.	.	TRBJ2-1	CASSSLFFNNEQFF	TGTGCCAGCAGCTCCCTTTTCTTTAACAATGAGCAGTTCTTC
TRBV29-1	.	TRBD2	TRBJ2-3	CSVGTSGLNTQYF	TGCAGCGTCGGGACTAGCGGACTGAATACGCAGTATTTT
TRBV3-1/TRBV3-2	.	.	TRBJ1-5	CASSRSFEGNQPQHF	TGTGCCAGCAGCCGCAGCTTTGAGGGCAATCAGCCCCAGCATTTT
TRBV18	few	.	TRBJ2-6	CASSLASGANVLTF	TGTGCCAGCTCACTAGCCTCTGGGGCCAACGTCCTGACTTTC
TRBV5-1	.	TRBD2	TRBJ2-1	CASSLVAGGRMGNEQFF	TGCGCCAGCAGCTTGGTCGCGGGAGGGAGGATGGGCAATGAGCAGTTCTTC
TRBV4-1	.	.	TRBJ1-5	CASSRSGVNDQPQHF	TGCGCCAGCAGCCGATCAGGGGTGAACGATCAGCCCCAGCATTTT
TRBV7-8	few	TRBD2	TRBJ2-4	CASSLFVSGRALSAKNIQYF	TGTGCCAGCAGCTTATTCGTAAGCGGGAGGGCCTTATCGGCCAAAAACATTCAGTACTTC
TRBV24-1	.	TRBD1	TRBJ2-5	CATSDHGTGEETQYF	TGTGCCACCAGTGACCACGGGACAGGGGAAGAGACCCAGTACTTC
TRBV7-2	.	.	TRBJ1-2	CASSLREGPYGYTF	TGTGCCAGCAGCCTGAGGGAGGGCCCTTATGGCTACACCTTC
TRBV28	.	.	TRBJ1-2	CASSLGSPTGGYTF	TGTGCCAGCAGTTTAGGCAGCCCAACGGGAGGCTACACCTTC
TRBV5-1	few	.	TRBJ1-1	CASSLIGGTEAFF	TGCGCCAGCAGCTTAATAGGGGGCACTGAAGCTTTCTTT
TRBV19	once	.	TRBJ2-3	CASSISGATDTQYF	TGTGCCAGTAGTATTTCCGGTGCCACAGATACGCAGTATTTT
TRBV27	.	TRBD1	TRBJ1-5	CASSQGAPHQPQHF	TGTGCCAGCAGCCAGGGGGCCCCTCATCAGCCCCAGCATTTT
TRBV12-3/TRBV12-4	.	.	TRBJ2-1	CASSFRDNNEQFF	TGTGCCAGCAGTTTTAGGGACAACAATGAGCAGTTCTTC
TRBV5-5	.	.	TRBJ2-6	CASSTLRDIRSPGANVLTF	TGTGCCAGCAGTACCCTCCGGGACATCAGATCCCCTGGGGCCAACGTCCTGACTTTC
TRBV3-1/TRBV3-2	.	.	TRBJ1-4	CASKVAGDANEKLFF	TGTGCCAGCAAGGTGGCAGGGGATGCTAATGAAAAACTGTTTTTT
TRBV5-5	.	.	TRBJ2-7	CASSLGPHLDSYEQYF	TGTGCCAGCAGCTTGGGGCCACACCTCGACTCCTACGAGCAGTACTTC
TRBV5-1	once	TRBD2	TRBJ2-1	CASSRVAGEGPNEQFF	TGCGCCAGCAGCCGCGTAGCGGGTGAAGGGCCCAATGAGCAGTTCTTC
TRBV27	.	.	TRBJ1-4	CASSPAGGEKLFF	TGTGCCAGCAGTCCCGCAGGTGGAGAAAAACTGTTTTTT
TRBV18	.	.	TRBJ1-1	CASSPGRQQNTEAFF	TGTGCCAGCTCACCGGGGCGGCAGCAGAACACTGAAGCTTTCTTT
TRBV7-3	.	TRBD2	TRBJ2-7	CASSLGVDAGDGEQYF	TGTGCCAGCAGCTTAGGCGTCGATGCGGGAGATGGCGAGCAGTACTTC
TRBV7-2	.	.	TRBJ1-4	CASSLEWSDEKLFF	TGTGCCAGCAGCTTAGAGTGGTCAGATGAAAAACTGTTTTTT
TRBV7-9	.	TRBD2	TRBJ2-1	CASSLLSSGIGNEQFF	TGTGCCAGCAGCTTACTCTCTAGCGGGATCGGTAATGAGCAGTTCTTC
TRBV19	.	TRBD2	TRBJ2-7	CASSITSGQSSYEQYF	TGTGCCAGTAGTATCACTAGCGGGCAATCCTCCTACGAGCAGTACTTC
TRBV30	.	TRBD1	TRBJ1-1	CAWSVYRDRAYTEAFF	TGTGCCTGGAGTGTCTACCGGGACAGGGCTTACACTGAAGCTTTCTTT
TRBV10-3	.	TRBD1	TRBJ2-7	CAISDGTARPGEQYF	TGTGCCATCAGTGACGGGACAGCGCGTCCGGGCGAGCAGTACTTC
TRBV6-5	.	TRBD1	TRBJ1-3	CASRRDRGSGNTIYF	TGTGCCAGCAGACGTGACAGGGGCTCTGGAAACACCATATATTTT
TRBV9	.	TRBD2	TRBJ2-3	CASSPLAGGNTDTQYF	TGTGCCAGCAGCCCCCTAGCGGGAGGTAACACAGATACGCAGTATTTT
TRBV5-4	.	TRBD1	TRBJ1-4	CASSAQGDGEKLFF	TGTGCCAGCAGCGCACAGGGGGACGGTGAAAAACTGTTTTTT
TRBV15	.	TRBD2	TRBJ2-2	CATSHRGGLGGGTGELFF	TGTGCCACCAGCCACCGCGGGGGGCTCGGGGGCGGCACCGGGGAGCTGTTTTTT
TRBV28	.	.	TRBJ2-1	CASTSSGGKGYNEQFF	TGTGCCAGCACCTCAAGCGGCGGTAAGGGCTACAATGAGCAGTTCTTC